This TCR beta chain emerged from a study of blood T cell repertoires in COVID-19. For the study at large: Sample material is recorded as cDNA or gDNA derived from T cells, B-cell-depleted T cells, or PBMCs.

TCRdb keeps only in-frame clones here, not all; method: immunoSEQ multiplex PCR. The data hold over 300,000 clones, with nearly 90% observed a single time. Trimming took 3 bases from V and 7 from J, leaving 12 bases between them. Germline V CDR1 and CDR2: LNHDA, SQIVND (reference sequence). CDR3 length: 13 amino acids. The source material was PBMCs or T cells enriched from blood (not recorded which). The source is a woman aged 25 to 39 who had recovered from COVID-19. This sequence joins TRBV19 and TRBJ1-2; D unclear. In DNA form, the CDR3 reads TGTGCCAGTAGTATCGCTGACTTTGGTGGCTACACCTTC. This translates into CASSIADFGGYTF.